The rows below give T cell receptor beta chains drawn from one sample of a study of CD8 T cell repertoires and HIV-1 epitope variants. These receptors have no identified antigens. Data came from immunoSEQ multiplex PCR; TCRdb stores just in-frame clones and leaves some out. Of roughly 5,200 clones listed, around two thirds are singletons. What was sequenced was cultured CD8+ T cells derived from PBMCs. All receptors come from a male donor with HIV. CDR3s include the opening cysteine and the closing phenylalanine or tryptophan. Each record gives: clone size, V gene, CDR3 protein. Size is stated for part of the rows, as once, few or many counts, or as a class when the clone is expanded.

few	TRBV9	CASSVATGVADTIYF
NA	TRBV28	CASSFFGTSYNEQFF
NA	TRBV4-3	CASSQDRGFPGELFF
few	TRBV13	CASSFSTPGPLHF
NA	TRBV5-1	CASSVMASGSYEQYF
NA	TRBV18	CASSRGQNLYNEQFF
NA	TRBV15	CATSSAPGPIANYGYTF
NA	TRBV2	CASSEASGGRGAFF
NA	TRBV9	CASSVTRGTADTQYF
few	TRBV29-1	CSVRQLAGVGNEQFF
once	TRBV19	CASSMGGRAVYNEQFF
medium-sized	TRBV13	CASSPDRDGRNTIYF
NA	TRBV30	CAWSEYEGVYSPLHF
NA	TRBV27	CASSLFGQGATGGANVLTF
NA	TRBV14	CASSQTTGANSPLHF
NA	TRBV4-2	CASSHREANSPLHF
NA	TRBV5-6	CASSLGQGHEQYF
few	TRBV1	CTSSQGSGGQDTGELFF
NA	TRBV28	CASRSGQGAEYYEQYF
NA	TRBV4-3	CASSQDGRSNEKLFF
once	TRBV14	CASSQGEGAFYGYTF
NA	TRBV7-9	CASSTGQNTGELFF
NA	TRBV6-5	CASRNFEGAGTEAFF
NA	TRBV4-3	CASSQAQPGGATYNEQFF
NA	TRBV6-1	CASSEESRSGNTIYF
NA	TRBV4-1	CASSPSDRPHEQFF
NA	TRBV28	CASSLSTYEQYF
NA	TRBV7-9	CASSFSTDTQYF
NA	TRBV5-5	CASSLYEGLGNTIYF
NA	TRBV9	CASSVGSGGAATGELFF
NA	TRBV4-2	CASSTRTSGGSTDTQYF
NA	TRBV28	CASSLSQGTLSYEQYF
few	TRBV27	CASSQGGNDYGYTF
NA	TRBV7-3	CASSRDGGNQPQHF
once	TRBV6-4	CASSSRLTTF
NA	TRBV28	CASSLLGGMDTQYF
NA	TRBV27	CASSVGQGSSYEQYF
NA	TRBV7-6	CASSPPTGVYNEQFF